Shown below are 8 T cell receptor beta chains from a single sample sequenced in a study of cytomegalovirus exposure and HLA in healthy donors. 60 Vbeta and 13 Jbeta primers were used in PCR. The repertoire was sequenced with immunoSEQ multiplex PCR; TCRdb's copy has only in-frame clones and lacks some. The data show roughly 130,000 clones, with roughly 80% seen just once and around 3% held by the top ten. Material for sequencing was PBMCs. The receptors originated from a male donor in good health and CMV-seronegative.

This chain uses TRBV6-1 with TRBJ2-7, with 8 nucleotides matching TRBD1. This CDR3 is built from 14 residues. V dropped 2 bases and J dropped 2; count of bases not matched to a gene: 2. Germline values: CDR1 MNHNS, CDR2 SASEGT. In nucleotides, the CDR3 is TGTGCCAGCAGTGAACTACAGGGGGCCTACGAGCAGTACTTC. This encodes CASSELQGAYEQYF.

DNA of the CDR3: TGTGCCAGCAGCTTAGGGGGCCGGGGTACGCAGTATTTT. This codes for CASSLGGRGTQYF. The V call is TRBV7-3, the J call TRBJ2-3; a weak D match, TRBD1 (6 bases). Germline V gene data show CDR1 as SGHTA and CDR2 as FQGTGA. Between the trimmed V and J ends, which lost 2 bases and 8 bases, there was a span of 11 bases. The CDR3 loop spans 13 amino acids.

The CDR3 sequence is CASSIGGLNYGYTF. The CDR3, as DNA: TGTGCCAGTAGTATAGGGGGACTTAACTATGGCTACACCTTC. The gene calls are TRBV19 and TRBJ1-2, with D possibly being TRBD1 (5 bases). V lost 1 base to trimming and J lost 1 base, with 7 bases between them. This CDR3 contains 14 residues. Germline CDR1 reads LNHDA; CDR2 reads SQIVND (reference sequence).

The genes are TRBV2 and TRBJ2-7; 7 bases are a match to TRBD2. The germline V gene encodes CDR1 SNHLY and CDR2 FYNNEI. The CDR3 sequence is 15 residues long. After removal of 4 bases from V and 2 bases from J, the junction contained 8 bases not matched to a gene. CDR3 DNA: TGTGCCAGCAGTGGTGATTGGGACTATACCTACGAGCAGTACTTC. Protein sequence: CASSGDWDYTYEQYF.

The chain combines TRBV19 with TRBJ1-1; the D is unclear. The CDR3 loop spans 14 amino acids. Trimming took off 1 base at V and 7 bases at J, with 13 bases between the two ends. Germline-derived CDR1 and CDR2 are LNHDA and SQIVND (reference sequence). The CDR3 DNA follows: TGTGCCAGTAGTATAGTCCCCAGTTCGCTTGAAGCTTTCTTT. It encodes CASSIVPSSLEAFF.

V is TRBV27 and J is TRBJ1-2; 10 bases are a match to TRBD1. The CDR3 sequence is 15 residues long. Trimming at V came to 6 bases and at J to 6 bases, leaving 10 bases not matched to a gene. From germline, CDR1 is MNHEY and CDR2 SMNVEV (reference sequence). As DNA, the CDR3 is TGTGCCAGCAGACCCCTTATGGACAGGGGGAATGGCTACACCTTC. It yields the protein CASRPLMDRGNGYTF.

The rearrangement links TRBV30 to TRBJ1-4, with a weak D call TRBD1 (5 bases). Germline loops: CDR1 GTSNPN, CDR2 SVGIG (reference sequence). The CDR3 loop spans 13 amino acids. Trimming stripped 0 bases from V and 8 bases from J, with 10 bases between. This chain's CDR3 is CAWSVIQGEKLFF. CDR3 in DNA: TGTGCCTGGAGTGTAATCCAGGGCGAAAAACTGTTTTTT.

The chain couples TRBV19 to TRBJ1-2, with 7 bases identical to TRBD1. V shed 5 bases, J shed 4 bases, and the junction held 4 bases outside the gene matches. The CDR3 runs to 13 residues. The germline CDR1 and CDR2 sequences are LNHDA and SQIVND (reference sequence). The CDR3 coding sequence is TGTGCCAGTAGTTCGACAGGGCCCTATGGCTACACCTTC. Translated: CASSSTGPYGYTF.